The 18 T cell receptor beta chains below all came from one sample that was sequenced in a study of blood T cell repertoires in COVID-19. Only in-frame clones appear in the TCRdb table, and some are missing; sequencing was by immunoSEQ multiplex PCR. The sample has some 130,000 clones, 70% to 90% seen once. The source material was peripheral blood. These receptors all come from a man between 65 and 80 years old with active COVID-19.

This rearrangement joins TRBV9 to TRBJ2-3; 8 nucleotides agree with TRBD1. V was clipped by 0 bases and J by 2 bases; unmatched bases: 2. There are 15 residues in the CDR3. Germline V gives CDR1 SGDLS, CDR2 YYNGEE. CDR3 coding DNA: TGTGCCAGCAGCGTAGCCAGGGGGCTCACAGATACGCAGTATTTT. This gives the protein CASSVARGLTDTQYF.

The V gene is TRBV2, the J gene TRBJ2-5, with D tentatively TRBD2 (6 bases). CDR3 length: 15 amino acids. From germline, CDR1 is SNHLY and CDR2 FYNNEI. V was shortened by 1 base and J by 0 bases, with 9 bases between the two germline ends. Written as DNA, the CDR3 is TGTGCCAGCAGTGAAGTGGGGGGTAACCAAGAGACCCAGTACTTC. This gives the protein CASSEVGGNQETQYF.

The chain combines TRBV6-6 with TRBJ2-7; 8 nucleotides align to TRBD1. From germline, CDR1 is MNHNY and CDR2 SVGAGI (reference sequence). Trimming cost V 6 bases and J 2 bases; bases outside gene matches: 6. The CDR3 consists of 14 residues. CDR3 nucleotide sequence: TGTGCCAGCAGCCTTGGACAGGGACCCTACGAGCAGTACTTC. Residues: CASSLGQGPYEQYF.

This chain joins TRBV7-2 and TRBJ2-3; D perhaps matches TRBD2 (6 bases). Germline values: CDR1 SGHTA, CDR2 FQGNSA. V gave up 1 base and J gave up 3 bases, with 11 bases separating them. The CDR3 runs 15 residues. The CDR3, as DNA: TGTGCCAGCAGCTTAGGGGGAGGTCAAACAGATACGCAGTATTTT. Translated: CASSLGGGQTDTQYF.

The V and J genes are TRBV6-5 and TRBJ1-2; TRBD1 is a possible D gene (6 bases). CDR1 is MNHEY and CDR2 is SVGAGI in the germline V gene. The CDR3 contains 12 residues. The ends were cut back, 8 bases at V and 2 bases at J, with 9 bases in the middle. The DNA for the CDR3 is TGTGCCAGCGGACAGCTCAACTATGGCTACACCTTC. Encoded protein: CASGQLNYGYTF.

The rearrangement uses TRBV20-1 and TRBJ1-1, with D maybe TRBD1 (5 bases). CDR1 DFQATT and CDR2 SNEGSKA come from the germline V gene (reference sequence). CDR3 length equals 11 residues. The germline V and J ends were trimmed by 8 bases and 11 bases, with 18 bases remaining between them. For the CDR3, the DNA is TGCAGTTCACAAAAGGGGCAGAAGGCTTTCTTT. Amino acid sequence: CSSQKGQKAFF.

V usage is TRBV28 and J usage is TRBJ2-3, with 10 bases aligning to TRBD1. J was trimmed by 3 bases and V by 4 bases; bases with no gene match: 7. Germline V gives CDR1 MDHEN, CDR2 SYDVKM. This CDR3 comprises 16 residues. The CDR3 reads CASSSAPGQGTDTQYF. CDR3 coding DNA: TGTGCCAGCAGTTCCGCCCCGGGACAGGGGACAGATACGCAGTATTTT.

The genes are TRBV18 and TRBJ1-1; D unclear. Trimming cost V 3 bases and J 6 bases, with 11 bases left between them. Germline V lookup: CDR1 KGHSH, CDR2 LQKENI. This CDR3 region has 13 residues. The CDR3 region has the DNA TGTGCCAGCTCACCGGCTTTAAGTTCTGAAGCTTTCTTT. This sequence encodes CASSPALSSEAFF.

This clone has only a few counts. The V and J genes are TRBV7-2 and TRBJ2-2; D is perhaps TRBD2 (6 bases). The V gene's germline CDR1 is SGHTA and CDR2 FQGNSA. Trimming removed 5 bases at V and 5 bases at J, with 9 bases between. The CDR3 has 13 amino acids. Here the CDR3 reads CASSPGGTGELFF. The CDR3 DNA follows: TGTGCCAGCAGCCCCGGGGGAACCGGGGAGCTGTTTTTT.

For the CDR3, the DNA is TGCAGCGTTGAAGGGGGGGGGAACACTGAAGCTTTCTTT. Its protein is CSVEGGGNTEAFF. J is TRBJ1-1 and V is TRBV29-1, with a possible D match to TRBD1 (5 bases). The CDR3 extends over 13 amino acids. The ends were cut back, 1 base at V and 1 base at J, with 7 bases in the middle. Looked up from germline, CDR1 is SQVTM and CDR2 is ANQGSEA.

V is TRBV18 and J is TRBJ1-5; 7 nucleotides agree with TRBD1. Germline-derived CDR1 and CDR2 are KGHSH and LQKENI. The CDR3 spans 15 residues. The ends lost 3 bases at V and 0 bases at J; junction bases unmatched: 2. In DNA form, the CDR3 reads TGTGCCAGCTCACCCCAGGGGGATAGCAATCAGCCCCAGCATTTT. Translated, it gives CASSPQGDSNQPQHF.

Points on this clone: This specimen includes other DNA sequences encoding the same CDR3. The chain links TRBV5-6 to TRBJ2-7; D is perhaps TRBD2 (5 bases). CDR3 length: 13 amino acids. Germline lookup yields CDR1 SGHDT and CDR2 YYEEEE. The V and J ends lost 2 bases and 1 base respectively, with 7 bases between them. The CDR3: CASSFGSSYEQYF. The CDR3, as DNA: TGTGCCAGCAGCTTTGGGAGTTCCTACGAGCAGTACTTC.

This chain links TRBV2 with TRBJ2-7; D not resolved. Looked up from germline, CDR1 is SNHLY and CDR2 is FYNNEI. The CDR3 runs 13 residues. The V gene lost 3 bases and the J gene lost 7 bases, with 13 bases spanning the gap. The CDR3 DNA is TGTGCCAGCAGTGAGGCCAGGCTGGTGGAGCAGTACTTC. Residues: CASSEARLVEQYF.

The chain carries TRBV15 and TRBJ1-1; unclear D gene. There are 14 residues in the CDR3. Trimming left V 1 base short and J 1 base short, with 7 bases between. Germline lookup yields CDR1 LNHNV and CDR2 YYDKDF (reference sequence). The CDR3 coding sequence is TGTGCCACCAGCAGAGGGGCCGAGAACACTGAAGCTTTCTTT. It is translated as CATSRGAENTEAFF.

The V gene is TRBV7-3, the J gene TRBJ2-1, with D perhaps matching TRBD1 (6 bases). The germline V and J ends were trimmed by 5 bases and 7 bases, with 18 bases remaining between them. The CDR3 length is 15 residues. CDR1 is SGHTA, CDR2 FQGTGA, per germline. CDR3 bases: TGTGCCAGCAGCGCAAACAGGGTGAGTCGGAATGAGCAGTTCTTC. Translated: CASSANRVSRNEQFF.

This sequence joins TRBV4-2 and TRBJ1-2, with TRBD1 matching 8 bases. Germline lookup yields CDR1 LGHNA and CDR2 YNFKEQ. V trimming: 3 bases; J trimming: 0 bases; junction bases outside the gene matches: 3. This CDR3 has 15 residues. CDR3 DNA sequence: TGTGCCAGCAGCCAGCCGGGACAGGCTAACTATGGCTACACCTTC. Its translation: CASSQPGQANYGYTF.

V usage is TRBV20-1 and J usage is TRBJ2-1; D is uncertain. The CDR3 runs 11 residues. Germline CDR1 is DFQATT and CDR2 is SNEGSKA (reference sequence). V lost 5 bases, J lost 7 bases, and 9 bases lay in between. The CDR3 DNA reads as TGCAGTGCTGAGGCCGAGAATGAGCAGTTCTTC. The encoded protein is CSAEAENEQFF.

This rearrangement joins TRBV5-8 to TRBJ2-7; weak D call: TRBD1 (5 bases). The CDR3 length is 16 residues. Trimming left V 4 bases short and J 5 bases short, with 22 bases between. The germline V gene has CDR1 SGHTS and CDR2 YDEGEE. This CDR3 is CASSGPRQPSVHEQYF. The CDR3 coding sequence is TGTGCCAGCAGCGGCCCGCGACAGCCTTCGGTCCACGAGCAGTACTTC.